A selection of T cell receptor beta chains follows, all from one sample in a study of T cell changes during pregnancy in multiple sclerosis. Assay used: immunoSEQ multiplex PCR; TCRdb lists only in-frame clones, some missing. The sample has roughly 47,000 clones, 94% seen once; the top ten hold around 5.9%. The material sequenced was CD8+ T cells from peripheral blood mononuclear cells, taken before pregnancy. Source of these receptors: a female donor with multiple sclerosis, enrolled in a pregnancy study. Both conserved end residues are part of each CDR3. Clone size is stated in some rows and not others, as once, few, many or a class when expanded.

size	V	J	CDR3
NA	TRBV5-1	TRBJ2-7	CASSLGATGSYEQYF
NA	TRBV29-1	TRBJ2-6	CSVGDRDLGGANVLTF
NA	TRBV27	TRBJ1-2	CASTSTGWGGYTF
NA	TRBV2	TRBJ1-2	CASSEYGGGLYGYTF
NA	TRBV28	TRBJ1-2	CASSFLGDSYGYTF
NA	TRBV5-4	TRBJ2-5	CASSYLAGEEETQYF
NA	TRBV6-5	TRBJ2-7	CASSPGLAGVYEQYF
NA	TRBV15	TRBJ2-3	CATSRDRPETDTQYF
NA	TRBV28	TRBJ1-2	CASKPQGHWNYGYTF
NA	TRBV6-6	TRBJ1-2	CASRPRDRVNYGYTF
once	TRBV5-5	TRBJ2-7	CASSLVLDVHEQYF
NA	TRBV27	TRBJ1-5	CASSLSRGGNQPQHF
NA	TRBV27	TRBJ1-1	CASSSKPGAKAEAFF
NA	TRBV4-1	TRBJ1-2	CASSPLNITVRGGYTF
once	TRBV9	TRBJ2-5	CASSAPRTSGRAWETQYF
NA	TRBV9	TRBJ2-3	CASRDFTDTQYF
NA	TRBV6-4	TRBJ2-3	CASSPREAGLSDTQYF
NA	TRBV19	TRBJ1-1	CASSISTGANTEAFF
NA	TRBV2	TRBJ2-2	CASSDVDTGELFF
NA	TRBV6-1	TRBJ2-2	CASSDGDRGRGPGELFF